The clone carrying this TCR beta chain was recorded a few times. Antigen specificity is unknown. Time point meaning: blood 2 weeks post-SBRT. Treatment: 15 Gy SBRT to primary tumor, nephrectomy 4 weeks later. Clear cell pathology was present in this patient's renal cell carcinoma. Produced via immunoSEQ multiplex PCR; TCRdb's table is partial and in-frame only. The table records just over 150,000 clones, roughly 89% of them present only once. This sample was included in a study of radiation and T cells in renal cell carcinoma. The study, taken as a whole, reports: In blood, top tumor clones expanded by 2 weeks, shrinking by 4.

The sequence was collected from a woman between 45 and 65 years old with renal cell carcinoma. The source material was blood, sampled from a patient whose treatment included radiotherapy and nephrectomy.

The CDR3 region has the DNA TGTGCCAGCAAACAGGACAGTCTGGGCACTGAAGCTTTCTTT. It is translated as CASKQDSLGTEAFF. V is TRBV6-1 and J is TRBJ1-1, with D possibly matching TRBD1 (6 bases). Germline-derived CDR1 and CDR2 are MNHNS and SASEGT. The ends were cut back, 7 bases at V and 4 bases at J, with 16 bases in the middle. The CDR3 contains 14 residues.